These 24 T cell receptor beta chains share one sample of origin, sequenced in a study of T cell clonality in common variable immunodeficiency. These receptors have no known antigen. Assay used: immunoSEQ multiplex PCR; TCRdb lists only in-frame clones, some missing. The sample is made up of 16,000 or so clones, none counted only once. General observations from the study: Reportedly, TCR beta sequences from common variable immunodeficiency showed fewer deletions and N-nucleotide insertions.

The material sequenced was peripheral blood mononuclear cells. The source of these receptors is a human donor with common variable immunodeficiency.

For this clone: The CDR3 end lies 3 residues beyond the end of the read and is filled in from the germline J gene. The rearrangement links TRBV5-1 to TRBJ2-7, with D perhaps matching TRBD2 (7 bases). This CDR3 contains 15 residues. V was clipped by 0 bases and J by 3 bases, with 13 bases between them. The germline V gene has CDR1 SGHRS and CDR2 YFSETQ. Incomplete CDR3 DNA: TGCGCCAGCAGCTTGGAGGGGGGGCGCATCTACGAG. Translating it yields CASSLEGGRIYE. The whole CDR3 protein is CASSLEGGRIYEQYF.

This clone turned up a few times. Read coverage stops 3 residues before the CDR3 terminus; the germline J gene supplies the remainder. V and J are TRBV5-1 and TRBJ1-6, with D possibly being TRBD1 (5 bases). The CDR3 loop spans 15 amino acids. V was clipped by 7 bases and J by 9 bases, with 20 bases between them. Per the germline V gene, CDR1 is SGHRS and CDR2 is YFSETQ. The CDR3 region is CASRSLIGVSSPLHF. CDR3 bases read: TGCGCCAGCCGTAGCCTTATAGGGGTATCTTCACCC.

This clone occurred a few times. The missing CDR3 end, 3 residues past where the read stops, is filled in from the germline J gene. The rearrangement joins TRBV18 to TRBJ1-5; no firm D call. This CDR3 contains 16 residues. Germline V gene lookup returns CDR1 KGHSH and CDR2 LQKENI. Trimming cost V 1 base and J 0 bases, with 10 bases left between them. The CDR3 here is CASSPLPVNSNQPQHF. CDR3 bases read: TGTGCCAGCTCACCACTGCCAGTTAATAGCAATCAGCCC.

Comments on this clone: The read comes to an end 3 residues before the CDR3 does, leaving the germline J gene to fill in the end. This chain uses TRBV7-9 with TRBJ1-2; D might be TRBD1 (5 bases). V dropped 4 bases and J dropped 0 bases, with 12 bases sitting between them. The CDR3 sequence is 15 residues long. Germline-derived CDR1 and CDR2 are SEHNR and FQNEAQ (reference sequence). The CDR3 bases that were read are TGTGCCAGCAGCTATTGGGGGGAAGCTAACTATGGC. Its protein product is CASSYWGEANYG. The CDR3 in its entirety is CASSYWGEANYGYTF.

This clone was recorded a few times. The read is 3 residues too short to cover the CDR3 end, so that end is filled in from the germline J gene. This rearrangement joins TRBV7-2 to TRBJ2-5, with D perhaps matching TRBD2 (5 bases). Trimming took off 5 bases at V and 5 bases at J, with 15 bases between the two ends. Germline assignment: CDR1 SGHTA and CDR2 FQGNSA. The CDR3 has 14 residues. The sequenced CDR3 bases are TGTGCCAGCAGCAACGCGGGCCTAGTGGAGACC. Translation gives CASSNAGLVET. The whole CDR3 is CASSNAGLVETQYF.

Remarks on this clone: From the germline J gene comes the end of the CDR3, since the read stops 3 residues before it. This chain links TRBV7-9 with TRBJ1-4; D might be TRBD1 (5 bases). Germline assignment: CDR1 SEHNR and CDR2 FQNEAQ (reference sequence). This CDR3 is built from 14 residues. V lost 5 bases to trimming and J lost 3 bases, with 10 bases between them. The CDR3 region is CASSRGDPNEKLFF. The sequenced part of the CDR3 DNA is TGTGCCAGCAGCCGAGGGGATCCTAATGAAAAA.

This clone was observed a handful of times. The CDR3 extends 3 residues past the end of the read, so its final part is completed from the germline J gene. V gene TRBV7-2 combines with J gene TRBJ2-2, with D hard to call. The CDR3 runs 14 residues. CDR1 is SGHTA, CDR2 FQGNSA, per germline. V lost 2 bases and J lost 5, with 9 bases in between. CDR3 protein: CASSLLAVTGELFF. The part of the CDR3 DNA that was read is TGTGCCAGCAGCTTACTTGCGGTAACCGGGGAG.

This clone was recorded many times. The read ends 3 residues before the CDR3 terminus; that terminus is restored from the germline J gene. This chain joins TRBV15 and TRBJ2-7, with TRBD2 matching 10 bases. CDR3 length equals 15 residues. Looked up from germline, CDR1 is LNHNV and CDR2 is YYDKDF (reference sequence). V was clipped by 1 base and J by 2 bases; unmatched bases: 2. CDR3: CATSRGTSGTYEQYF. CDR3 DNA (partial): TGTGCCACCAGCAGAGGGACTAGCGGAACCTACGAG.

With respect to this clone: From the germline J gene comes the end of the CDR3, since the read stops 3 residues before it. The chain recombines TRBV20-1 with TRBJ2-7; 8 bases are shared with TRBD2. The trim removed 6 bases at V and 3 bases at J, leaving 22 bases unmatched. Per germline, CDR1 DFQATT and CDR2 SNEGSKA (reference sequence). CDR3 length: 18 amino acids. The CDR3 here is CSAPDVKRGTMYHYEQYF. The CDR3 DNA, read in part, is TGCAGTGCCCCGGACGTGAAGCGGGGGACAATGTACCACTACGAG.

CDR3 amino acids: CASSPGGDSPLHF. Partial CDR3 DNA: TGTGCCAGCAGCCCAGGGGGAGATTCACCC. The genes are TRBV7-6 and TRBJ1-6; 7 bases are a match to TRBD1. The read is 3 residues too short to cover the CDR3 end, so that end is filled in from the germline J gene. The ends lost 5 bases at V and 8 bases at J; junction bases unmatched: 3. The germline V gene encodes CDR1 SGHVS and CDR2 FNYEAQ. The CDR3 has 13 residues.

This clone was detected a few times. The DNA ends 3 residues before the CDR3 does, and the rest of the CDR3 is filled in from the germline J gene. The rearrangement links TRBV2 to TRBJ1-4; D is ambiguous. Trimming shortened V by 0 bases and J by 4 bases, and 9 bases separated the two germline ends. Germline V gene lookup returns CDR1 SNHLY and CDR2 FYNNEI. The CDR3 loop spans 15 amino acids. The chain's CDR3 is CASSEAISYNEKLFF. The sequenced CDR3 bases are TGTGCCAGCAGTGAAGCGATCAGTTATAATGAAAAA. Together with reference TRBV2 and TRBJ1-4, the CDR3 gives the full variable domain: EPEVTQTPSHQVTQMGQEVILRCVPISNHLYFYWYRQILGQKVEFLVSFYNNEISEKSEIFDDQFSVERPDGSNFTLKIRSTKLEDSAMYFCASSEAISYNEKLFFGSGTQLSVL.

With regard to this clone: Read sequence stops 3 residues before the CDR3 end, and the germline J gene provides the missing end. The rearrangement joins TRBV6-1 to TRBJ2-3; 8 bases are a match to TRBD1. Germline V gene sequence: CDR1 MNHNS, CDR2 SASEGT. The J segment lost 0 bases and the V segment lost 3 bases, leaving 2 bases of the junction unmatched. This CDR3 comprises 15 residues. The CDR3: CASSDTGGSTDTQYF. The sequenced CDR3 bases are TGTGCCAGCAGTGACACAGGGGGTAGCACAGATACG.

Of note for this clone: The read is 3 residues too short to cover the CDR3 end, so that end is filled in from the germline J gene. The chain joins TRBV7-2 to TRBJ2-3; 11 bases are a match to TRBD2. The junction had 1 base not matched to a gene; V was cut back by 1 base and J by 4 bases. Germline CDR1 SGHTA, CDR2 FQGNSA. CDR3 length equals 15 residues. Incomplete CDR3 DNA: TGTGCCAGCAGCTTAGGGGGACTAGCGGCAGATACG. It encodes CASSLGGLAADT. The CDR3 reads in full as CASSLGGLAADTQYF.

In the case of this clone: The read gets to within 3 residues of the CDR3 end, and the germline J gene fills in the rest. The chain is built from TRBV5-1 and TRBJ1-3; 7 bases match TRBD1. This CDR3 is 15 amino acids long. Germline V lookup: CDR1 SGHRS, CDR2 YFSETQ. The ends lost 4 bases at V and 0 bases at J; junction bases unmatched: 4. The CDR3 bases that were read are TGCGCCAGCAGCCCGACAGGGAGCTCTGGAAACACC. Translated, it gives CASSPTGSSGNT. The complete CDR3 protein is CASSPTGSSGNTIYF.

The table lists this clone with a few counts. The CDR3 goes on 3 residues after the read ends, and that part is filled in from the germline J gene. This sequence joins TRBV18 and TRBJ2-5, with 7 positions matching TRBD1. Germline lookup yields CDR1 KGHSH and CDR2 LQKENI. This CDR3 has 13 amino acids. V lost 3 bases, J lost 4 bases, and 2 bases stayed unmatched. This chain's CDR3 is CASSPQGVETQYF. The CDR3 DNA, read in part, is TGTGCCAGCTCACCCCAGGGGGTAGAGACC.

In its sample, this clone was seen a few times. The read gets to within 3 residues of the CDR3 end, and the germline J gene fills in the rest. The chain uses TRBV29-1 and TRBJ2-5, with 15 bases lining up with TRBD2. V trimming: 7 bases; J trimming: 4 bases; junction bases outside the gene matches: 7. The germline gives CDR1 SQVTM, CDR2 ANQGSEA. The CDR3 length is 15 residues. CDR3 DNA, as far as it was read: TGCAGCGCCATGGGACTAGCGGGGGGAGGAGAGACC. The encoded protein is CSAMGLAGGGET. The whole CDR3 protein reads CSAMGLAGGGETQYF.

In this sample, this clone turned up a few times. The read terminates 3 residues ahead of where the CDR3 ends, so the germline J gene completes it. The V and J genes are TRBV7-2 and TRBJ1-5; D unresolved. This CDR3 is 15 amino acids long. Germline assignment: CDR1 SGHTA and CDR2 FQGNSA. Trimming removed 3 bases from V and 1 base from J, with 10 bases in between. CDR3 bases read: TGTGCCAGCAGCTTGGAGGGTATGAGCAATCAGCCC. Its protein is CASSLEGMSNQP. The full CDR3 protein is CASSLEGMSNQPQHF.

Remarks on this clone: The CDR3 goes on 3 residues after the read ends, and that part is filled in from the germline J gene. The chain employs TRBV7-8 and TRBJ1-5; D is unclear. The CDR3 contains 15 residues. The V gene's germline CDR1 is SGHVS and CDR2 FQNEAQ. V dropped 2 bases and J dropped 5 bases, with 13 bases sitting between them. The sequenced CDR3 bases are TGTGCCAGCAGCTTACGGGGAGGGAAGGATCAGCCC. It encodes CASSLRGGKDQP. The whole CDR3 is CASSLRGGKDQPQHF.

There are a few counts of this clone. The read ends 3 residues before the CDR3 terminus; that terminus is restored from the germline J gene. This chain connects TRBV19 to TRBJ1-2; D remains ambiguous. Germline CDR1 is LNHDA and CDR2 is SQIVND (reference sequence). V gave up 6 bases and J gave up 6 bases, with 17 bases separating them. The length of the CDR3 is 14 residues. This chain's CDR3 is CASRTGPLRDGYTF. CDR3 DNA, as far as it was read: TGTGCCAGTAGAACCGGGCCCTTGCGGGATGGC. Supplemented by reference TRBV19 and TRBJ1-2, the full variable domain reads DGGITQSPKYLFRKEGQNVTLSCEQNLNHDAMYWYRQDPGQGLRLIYYSQIVNDFQKGDIAEGYSVSREKKESFPLTVTSAQKNPTAFYLCASRTGPLRDGYTFGSGTRLTVV.

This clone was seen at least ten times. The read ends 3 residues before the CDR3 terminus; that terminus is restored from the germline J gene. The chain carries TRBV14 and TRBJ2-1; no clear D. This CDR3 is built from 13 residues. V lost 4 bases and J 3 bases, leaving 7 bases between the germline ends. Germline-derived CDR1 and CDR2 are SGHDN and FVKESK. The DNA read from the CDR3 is TGTGCCAGCAGCCTAGCATTCTACAATGAG. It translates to CASSLAFYNE. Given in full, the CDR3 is CASSLAFYNEQFF.

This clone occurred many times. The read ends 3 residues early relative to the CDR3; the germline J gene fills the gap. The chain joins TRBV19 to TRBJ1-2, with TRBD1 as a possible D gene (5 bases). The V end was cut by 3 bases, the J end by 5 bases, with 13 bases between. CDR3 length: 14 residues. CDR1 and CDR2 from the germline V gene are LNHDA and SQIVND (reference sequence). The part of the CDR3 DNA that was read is TGTGCCAGTAGTATCAGGGTCGGAGCGTATGGC. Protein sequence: CASSIRVGAYG. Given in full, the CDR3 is CASSIRVGAYGYTF.

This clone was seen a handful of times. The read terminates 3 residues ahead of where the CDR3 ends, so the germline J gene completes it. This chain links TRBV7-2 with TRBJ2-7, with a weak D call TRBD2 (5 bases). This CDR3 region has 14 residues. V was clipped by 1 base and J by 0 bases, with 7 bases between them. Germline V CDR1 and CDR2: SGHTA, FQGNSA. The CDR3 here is CASSLGGLSYEQYF. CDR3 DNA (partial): TGTGCCAGCAGCTTAGGCGGACTCTCCTACGAG. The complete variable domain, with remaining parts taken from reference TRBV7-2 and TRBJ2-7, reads GAGVSQSPSNKVTEKGKDVELRCDPISGHTALYWYRQSLGQGLEFLIYFQGNSAPDKSGLPSDRFSAERTGGSVSTLTIQRTQQEDSAVYLCASSLGGLSYEQYFGPGTRLTVT.

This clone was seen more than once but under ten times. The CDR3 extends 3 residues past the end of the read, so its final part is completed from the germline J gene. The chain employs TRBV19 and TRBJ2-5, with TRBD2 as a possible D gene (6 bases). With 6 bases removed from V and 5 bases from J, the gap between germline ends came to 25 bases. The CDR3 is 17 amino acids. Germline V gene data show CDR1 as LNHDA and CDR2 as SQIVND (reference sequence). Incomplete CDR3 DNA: TGTGCCAGTAGCGCCGGACGGGGGAGTATCCGTAAGGAGACC. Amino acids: CASSAGRGSIRKET. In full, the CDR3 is CASSAGRGSIRKETQYF.

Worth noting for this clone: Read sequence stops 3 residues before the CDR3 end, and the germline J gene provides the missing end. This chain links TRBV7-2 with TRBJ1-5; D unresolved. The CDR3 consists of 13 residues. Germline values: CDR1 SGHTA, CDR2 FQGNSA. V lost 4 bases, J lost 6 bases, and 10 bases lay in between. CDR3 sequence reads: CASSSDKIQPQHF. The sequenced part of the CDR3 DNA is TGTGCCAGCAGCTCCGACAAAATTCAGCCC.